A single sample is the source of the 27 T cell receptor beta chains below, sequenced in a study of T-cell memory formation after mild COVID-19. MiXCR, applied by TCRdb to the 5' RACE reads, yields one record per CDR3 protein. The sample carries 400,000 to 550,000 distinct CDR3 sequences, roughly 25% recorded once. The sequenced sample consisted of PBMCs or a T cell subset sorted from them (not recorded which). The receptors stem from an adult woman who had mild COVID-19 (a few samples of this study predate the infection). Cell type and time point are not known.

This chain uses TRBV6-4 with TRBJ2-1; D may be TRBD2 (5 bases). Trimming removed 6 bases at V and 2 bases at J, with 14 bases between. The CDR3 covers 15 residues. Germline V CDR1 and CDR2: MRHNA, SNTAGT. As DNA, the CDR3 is TGTGCCAGCAGCGTGACACCGACTACCTACAATGAGCAGTTCTTC. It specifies CASSVTPTTYNEQFF.

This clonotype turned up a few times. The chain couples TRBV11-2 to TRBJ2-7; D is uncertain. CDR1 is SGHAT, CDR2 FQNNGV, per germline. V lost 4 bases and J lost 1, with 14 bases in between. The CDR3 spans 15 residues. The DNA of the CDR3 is TGTGCCAGCAGCTATTATGGGGAAGATTCCTACGAGCAGTACTTC. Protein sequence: CASSYYGEDSYEQYF.

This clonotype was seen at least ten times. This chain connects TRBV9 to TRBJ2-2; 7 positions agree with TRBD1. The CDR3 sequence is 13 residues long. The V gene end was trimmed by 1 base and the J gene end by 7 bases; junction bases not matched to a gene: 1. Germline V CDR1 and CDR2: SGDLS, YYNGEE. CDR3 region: CASSVRDSGELFF. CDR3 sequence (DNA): TGTGCCAGCAGCGTACGGGACAGCGGGGAGCTGTTTTTT.

CDR3 sequence: CASSVTGGPNEKLFF. The CDR3 DNA reads TGTGCCAGCAGCGTAACAGGGGGACCAAATGAAAAACTGTTTTTT. The chain recombines TRBV9 with TRBJ1-4; 8 nucleotides agree with TRBD1. The CDR3 length is 15 residues. The junction had 4 bases not matched to a gene; V was cut back by 1 base and J by 5 bases. Germline V gene lookup returns CDR1 SGDLS and CDR2 YYNGEE.

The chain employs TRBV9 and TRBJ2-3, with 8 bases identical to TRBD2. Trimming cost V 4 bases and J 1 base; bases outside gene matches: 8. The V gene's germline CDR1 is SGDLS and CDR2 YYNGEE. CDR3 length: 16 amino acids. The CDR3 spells CASSFRLSGGTDTQYF. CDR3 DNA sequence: TGTGCCAGCAGCTTCCGACTTAGCGGGGGCACAGATACGCAGTATTTT.

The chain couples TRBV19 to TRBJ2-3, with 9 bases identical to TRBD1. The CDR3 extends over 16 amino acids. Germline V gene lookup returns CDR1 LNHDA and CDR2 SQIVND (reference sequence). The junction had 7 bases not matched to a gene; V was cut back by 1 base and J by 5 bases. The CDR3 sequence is CASSIVGTGPGDTQYF. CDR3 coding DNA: TGTGCCAGTAGTATAGTGGGGACAGGGCCTGGAGATACGCAGTATTTT.

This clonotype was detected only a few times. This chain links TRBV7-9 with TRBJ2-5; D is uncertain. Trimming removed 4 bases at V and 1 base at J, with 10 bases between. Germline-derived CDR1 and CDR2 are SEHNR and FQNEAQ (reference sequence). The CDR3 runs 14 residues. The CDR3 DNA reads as TGTGCCAGCAGCTCCCTCGCCATCCAAGAGACCCAGTACTTC. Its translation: CASSSLAIQETQYF.

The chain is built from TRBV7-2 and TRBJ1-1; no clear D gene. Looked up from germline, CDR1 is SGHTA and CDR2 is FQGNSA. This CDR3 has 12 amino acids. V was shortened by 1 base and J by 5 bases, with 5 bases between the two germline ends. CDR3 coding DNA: TGTGCCAGCAGCTTAGTAAAGACTGAAGCTTTCTTT. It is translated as CASSLVKTEAFF. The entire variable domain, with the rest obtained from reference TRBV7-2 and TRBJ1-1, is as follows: GAGVSQSPSNKVTEKGKDVELRCDPISGHTALYWYRQSLGQGLEFLIYFQGNSAPDKSGLPSDRFSAERTGGSVSTLTIQRTQQEDSAVYLCASSLVKTEAFFGQGTRLTVV.

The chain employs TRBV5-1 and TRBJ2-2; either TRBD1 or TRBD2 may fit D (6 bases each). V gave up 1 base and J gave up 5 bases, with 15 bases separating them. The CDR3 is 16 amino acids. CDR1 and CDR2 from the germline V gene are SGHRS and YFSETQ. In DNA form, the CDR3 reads TGCGCCAGCAGCTTGTTGTCCGGGGGCTGGACCGGGGAGCTGTTTTTT. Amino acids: CASSLLSGGWTGELFF.

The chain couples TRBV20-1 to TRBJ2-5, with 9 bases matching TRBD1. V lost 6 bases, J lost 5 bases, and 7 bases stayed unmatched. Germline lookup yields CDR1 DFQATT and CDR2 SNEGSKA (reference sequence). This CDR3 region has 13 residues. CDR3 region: CSAQDRGWETQYF. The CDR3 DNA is TGCAGTGCCCAGGACAGGGGTTGGGAGACCCAGTACTTC.

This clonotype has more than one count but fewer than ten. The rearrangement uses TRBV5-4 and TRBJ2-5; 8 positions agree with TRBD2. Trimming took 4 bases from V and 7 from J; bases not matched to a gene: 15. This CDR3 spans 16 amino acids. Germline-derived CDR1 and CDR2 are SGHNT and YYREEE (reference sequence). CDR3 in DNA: TGTGCCAGCAGCCCTGCCGTGAGCGGGAGTGCGGGGACCCAGTACTTC. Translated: CASSPAVSGSAGTQYF.

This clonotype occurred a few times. The CDR3 DNA is TGCGCCAGCAGCTTGGCAGGGCTAGCGGGGGACGAGCAGTACTTC. Its translation is CASSLAGLAGDEQYF. V usage is TRBV5-1 and J usage is TRBJ2-7; 10 bases agree with TRBD2. Germline loops: CDR1 SGHRS, CDR2 YFSETQ. The CDR3 sequence is 15 residues long. V dropped 0 bases and J dropped 5; count of bases not matched to a gene: 5.

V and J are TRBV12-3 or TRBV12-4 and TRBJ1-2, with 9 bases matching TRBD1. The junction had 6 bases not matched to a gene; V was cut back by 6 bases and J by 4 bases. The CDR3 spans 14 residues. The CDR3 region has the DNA TGTGCCAGCAGCACAAGGACAGGGGTCTATGGCTACACCTTC. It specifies CASSTRTGVYGYTF.

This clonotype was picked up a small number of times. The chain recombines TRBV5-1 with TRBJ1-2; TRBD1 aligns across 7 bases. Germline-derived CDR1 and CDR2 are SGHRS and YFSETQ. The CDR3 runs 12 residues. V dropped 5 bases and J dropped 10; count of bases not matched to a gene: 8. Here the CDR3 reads CASRPVQGDYTF. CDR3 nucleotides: TGCGCCAGCAGGCCAGTCCAGGGGGACTACACCTTC. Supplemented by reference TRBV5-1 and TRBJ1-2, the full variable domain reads KAGVTQTPRYLIKTRGQQVTLSCSPISGHRSVSWYQQTPGQGLQFLFEYFSETQRNKGNFPGRFSGRQFSNSRSEMNVSTLELGDSALYLCASRPVQGDYTFGSGTRLTVV.

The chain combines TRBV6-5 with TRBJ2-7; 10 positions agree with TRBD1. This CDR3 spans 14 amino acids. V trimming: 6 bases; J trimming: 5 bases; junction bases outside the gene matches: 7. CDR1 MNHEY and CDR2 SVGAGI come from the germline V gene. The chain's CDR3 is CASRTTGTGDEQYF. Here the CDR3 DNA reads TGTGCCAGCAGAACAACCGGGACAGGGGACGAGCAGTACTTC.

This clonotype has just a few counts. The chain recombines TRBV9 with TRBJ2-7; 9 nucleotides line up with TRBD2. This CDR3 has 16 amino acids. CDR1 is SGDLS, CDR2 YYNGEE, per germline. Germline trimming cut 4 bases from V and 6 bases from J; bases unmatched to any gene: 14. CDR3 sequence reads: CASSPQGSGSFSEQYF. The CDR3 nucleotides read TGTGCCAGCAGCCCCCAAGGTAGCGGGAGTTTTTCCGAGCAGTACTTC. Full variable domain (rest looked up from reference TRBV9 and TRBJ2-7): DSGVTQTPKHLITATGQRVTLRCSPRSGDLSVYWYQQSLDQGLQFLIQYYNGEERAKGNILERFSAQQFPDLHSELNLSSLELGDSALYFCASSPQGSGSFSEQYFGPGTRLTVT.

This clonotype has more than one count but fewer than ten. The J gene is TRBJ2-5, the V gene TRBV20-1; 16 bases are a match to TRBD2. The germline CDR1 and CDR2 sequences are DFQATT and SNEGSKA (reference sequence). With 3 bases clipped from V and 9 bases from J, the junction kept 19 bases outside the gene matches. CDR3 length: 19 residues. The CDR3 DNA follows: TGCAGTGCTAGGGAACTCCCGGGACTAGCGGGGGGGCCGGTTGGGTCCCAGTACTTC. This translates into CSARELPGLAGGPVGSQYF.

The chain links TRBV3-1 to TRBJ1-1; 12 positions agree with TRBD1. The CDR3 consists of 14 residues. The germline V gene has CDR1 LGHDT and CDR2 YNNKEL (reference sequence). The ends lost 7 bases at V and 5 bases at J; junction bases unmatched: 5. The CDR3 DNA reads TGTGCCAGCACCCAGGGACAGGGGGCAACTGAAGCTTTCTTT. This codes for CASTQGQGATEAFF.

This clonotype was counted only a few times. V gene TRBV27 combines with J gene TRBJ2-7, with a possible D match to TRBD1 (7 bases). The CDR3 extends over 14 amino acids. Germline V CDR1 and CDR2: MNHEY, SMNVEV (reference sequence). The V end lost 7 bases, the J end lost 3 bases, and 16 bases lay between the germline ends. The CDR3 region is CASNPGGLDYEQYF. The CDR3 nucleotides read TGTGCCAGCAACCCAGGGGGGCTAGACTACGAGCAGTACTTC.

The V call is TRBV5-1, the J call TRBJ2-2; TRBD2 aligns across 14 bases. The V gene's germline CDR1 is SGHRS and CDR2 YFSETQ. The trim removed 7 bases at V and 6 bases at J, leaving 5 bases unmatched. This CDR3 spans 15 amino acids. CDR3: CASYGTSGSSGELFF. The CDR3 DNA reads TGCGCCAGCTACGGGACTAGCGGGAGTTCCGGGGAGCTGTTTTTT.

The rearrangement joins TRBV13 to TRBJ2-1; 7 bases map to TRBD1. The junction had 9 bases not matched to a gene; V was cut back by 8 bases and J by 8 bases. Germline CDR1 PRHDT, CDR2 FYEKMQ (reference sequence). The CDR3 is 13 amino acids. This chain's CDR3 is CASLGGPHDEQFF. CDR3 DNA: TGTGCCAGCTTAGGGGGCCCCCATGATGAGCAGTTCTTC.

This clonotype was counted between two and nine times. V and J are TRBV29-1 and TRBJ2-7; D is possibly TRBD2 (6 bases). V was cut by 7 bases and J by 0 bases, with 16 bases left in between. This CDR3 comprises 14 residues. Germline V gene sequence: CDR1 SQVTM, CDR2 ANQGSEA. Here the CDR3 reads CSATGAGGSYEQYF. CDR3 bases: TGCAGCGCTACGGGAGCCGGAGGCTCCTACGAGCAGTACTTC.

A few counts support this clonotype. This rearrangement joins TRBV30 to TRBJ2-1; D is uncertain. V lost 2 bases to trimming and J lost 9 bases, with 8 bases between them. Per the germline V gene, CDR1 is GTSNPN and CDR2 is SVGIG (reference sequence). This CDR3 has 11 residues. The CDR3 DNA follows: TGTGCCTGGAGTTATGGAAGTGAGCAGTTCTTC. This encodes CAWSYGSEQFF.

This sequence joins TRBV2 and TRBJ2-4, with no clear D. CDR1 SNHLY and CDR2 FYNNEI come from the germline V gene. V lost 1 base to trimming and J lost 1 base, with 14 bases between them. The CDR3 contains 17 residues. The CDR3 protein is CASSEEGRPRAKNIQYF. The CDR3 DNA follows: TGTGCCAGCAGTGAAGAAGGTCGGCCTCGGGCCAAAAACATTCAGTACTTC.

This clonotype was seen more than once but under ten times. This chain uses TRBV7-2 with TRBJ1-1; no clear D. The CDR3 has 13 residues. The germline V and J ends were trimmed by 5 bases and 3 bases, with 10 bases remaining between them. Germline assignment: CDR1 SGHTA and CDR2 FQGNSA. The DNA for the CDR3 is TGTGCCAGCAGCCTCAGAAGGGACACTGAAGCTTTCTTT. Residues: CASSLRRDTEAFF.

CDR3 sequence reads: CASSWGLAAVTQYF. CDR3 bases: TGTGCCAGCAGTTGGGGACTAGCTGCGGTGACCCAGTACTTC. The rearrangement joins TRBV12-3 or TRBV12-4 to TRBJ2-5, with TRBD2 matching 9 bases. V dropped 4 bases and J dropped 7; count of bases not matched to a gene: 7. The length of the CDR3 is 14 residues.

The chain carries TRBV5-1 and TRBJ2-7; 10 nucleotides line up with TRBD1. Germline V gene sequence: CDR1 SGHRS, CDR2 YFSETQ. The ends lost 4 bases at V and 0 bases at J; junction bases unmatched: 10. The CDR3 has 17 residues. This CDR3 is CASSPTGTGDGSYEQYF. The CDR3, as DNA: TGCGCCAGCAGCCCCACCGGGACAGGGGATGGCTCCTACGAGCAGTACTTC. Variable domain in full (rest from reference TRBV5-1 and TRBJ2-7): KAGVTQTPRYLIKTRGQQVTLSCSPISGHRSVSWYQQTPGQGLQFLFEYFSETQRNKGNFPGRFSGRQFSNSRSEMNVSTLELGDSALYLCASSPTGTGDGSYEQYFGPGTRLTVT.